This entry is about one T cell receptor beta chain. This sample was included in a study of control samples from healthy donors and cancer patients. Sequencing was performed with immunoSEQ multiplex PCR; in TCRdb, only in-frame clones are kept and a portion is missing. In the table there are under 200,000 clones, 90% to 95% of which are singletons. This CDR3 is 17 amino acids long. CDR1 is LGHDT and CDR2 is YNNKEL in the germline V gene (reference sequence). After removal of 0 bases from V and 0 bases from J, the junction contained 6 bases not matched to a gene. What was sequenced was blood. The receptor was derived from a woman aged 25 to 39 in good health. This chain links TRBV3-1 (or the pseudogene TRBV3-2) with TRBJ1-1; 8 bases agree with TRBD1. DNA for the CDR3: TGTGCCAGCAGCCAAGAAACACACAGGGGGATGAACACTGAAGCTTTCTTT. Protein product: CASSQETHRGMNTEAFF.